This TCR beta chain was identified during a study of blood T cell repertoires in COVID-19. Across the study: T cells, B-cell-depleted T cells, or PBMCs supplied cDNA or gDNA.

V was trimmed by 3 bases and J by 8 bases, leaving 10 bases between them. CDR3 size: 13 residues. As processed by the authors: Estimation of nucleated cell counts was performed using reference gene primer amplification. Sequencing was performed with immunoSEQ multiplex PCR; in TCRdb, only in-frame clones are kept and a portion is missing. The DNA was the basis for D and trimming; V, J and clone size are from that table. The sample holds about 110,000 clones, over 75% seen once. Sequences were obtained from peripheral blood. This receptor was taken from a human donor in a cohort sampled during active COVID-19. The chain carries TRBV12-3 or TRBV12-4 and TRBJ1-4, with D maybe TRBD1 (6 bases). CDR3 sequence reads: CASSLGGAEKLFF. The CDR3 DNA is TGTGCCAGCAGTTTGGGGGGGGCCGAAAAACTGTTTTTT.